This T cell receptor beta chain was sequenced during a study of T cells expressing NK-cell markers. Overall study context: Most of the eight sequenced donors were classified as HCMV-seropositive, and one was classified as seronegative. Notes on the study in general: HCMV specificity was not established for the expanded NKG2C+ T cell clones.

In germline, CDR1 is KGHSH, CDR2 LQKENI. The CDR3 is 17 residues long. Comment on this clonotype: Its antigen is as yet unknown.

TCRdb re-called the 5' RACE reads; one entry per CDR3 protein, DNA not given. This sample contains 200,000 to 300,000 distinct CDR3 sequences. Sequenced material: blood T cells: a sorted CD56 or NKG2C T cell subset, CD4+ or CD8+ T cells, or bulk PBMC T cells (not recorded which). The clonotype was recovered from a young man in good health. The chain uses TRBV18 and TRBJ2-3; TCRdb calls TRBD2, which cannot be checked without DNA. CDR3 loop: CASAPGLAGVRADTQYF.